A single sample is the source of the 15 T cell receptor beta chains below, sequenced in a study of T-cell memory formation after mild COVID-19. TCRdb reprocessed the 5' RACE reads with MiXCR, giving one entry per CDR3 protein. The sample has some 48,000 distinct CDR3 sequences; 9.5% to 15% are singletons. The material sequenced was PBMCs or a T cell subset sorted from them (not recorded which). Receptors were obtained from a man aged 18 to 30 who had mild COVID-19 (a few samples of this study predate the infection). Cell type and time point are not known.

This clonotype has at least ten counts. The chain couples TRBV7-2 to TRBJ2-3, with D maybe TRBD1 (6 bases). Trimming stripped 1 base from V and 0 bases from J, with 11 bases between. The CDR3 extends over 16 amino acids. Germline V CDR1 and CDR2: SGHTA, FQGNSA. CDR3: CASSLGDRLSTDTQYF. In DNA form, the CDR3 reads TGTGCCAGCAGCTTAGGAGACAGGCTTAGCACAGATACGCAGTATTTT.

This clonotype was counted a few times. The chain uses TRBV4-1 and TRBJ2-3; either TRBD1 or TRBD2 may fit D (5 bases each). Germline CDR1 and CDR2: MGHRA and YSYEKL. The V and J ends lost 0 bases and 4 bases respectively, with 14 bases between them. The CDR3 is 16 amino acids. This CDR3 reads CASSQDGGRAADTQYF. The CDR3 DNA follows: TGCGCCAGCAGCCAAGATGGAGGCAGGGCCGCAGATACGCAGTATTTT.

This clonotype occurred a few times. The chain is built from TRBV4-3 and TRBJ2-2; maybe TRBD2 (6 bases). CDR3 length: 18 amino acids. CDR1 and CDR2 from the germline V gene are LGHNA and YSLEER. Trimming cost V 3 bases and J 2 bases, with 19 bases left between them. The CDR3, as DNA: TGCGCCAGCAGCCACCGGGCGGGGCTCTCGCTAAACACCGGGGAGCTGTTTTTT. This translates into CASSHRAGLSLNTGELFF.

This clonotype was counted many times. In DNA, the CDR3 is TGCAGTGCTAGAGTAATAGCGGGGGGGCCTACCAAAAACATTCAGTACTTC. This gives the protein CSARVIAGGPTKNIQYF. The J gene is TRBJ2-4, the V gene TRBV20-1; 11 nucleotides agree with TRBD2. J was trimmed by 2 bases and V by 1 base; bases with no gene match: 7. This CDR3 region has 17 residues. Germline values: CDR1 DFQATT, CDR2 SNEGSKA (reference sequence).

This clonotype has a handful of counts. CDR3 loop: CASSPGTSYYGYTF. CDR3 nucleotides: TGTGCCAGCAGCCCAGGGACCTCGTACTATGGCTACACCTTC. The J gene is TRBJ1-2, the V gene TRBV7-2, with D possibly TRBD1 on 5 matching bases. V gave up 5 bases and J gave up 3 bases, with 13 bases separating them. The CDR3 has 14 residues. CDR1 and CDR2 from the germline V gene are SGHTA and FQGNSA.

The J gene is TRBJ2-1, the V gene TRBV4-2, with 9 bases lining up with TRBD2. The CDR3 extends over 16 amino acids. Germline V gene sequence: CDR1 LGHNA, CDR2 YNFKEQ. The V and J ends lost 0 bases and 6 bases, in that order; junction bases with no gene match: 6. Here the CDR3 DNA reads TGTGCCAGCAGCCAAGATCGGGCAGCGGGGGGCAATGAGCAGTTCTTC. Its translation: CASSQDRAAGGNEQFF.

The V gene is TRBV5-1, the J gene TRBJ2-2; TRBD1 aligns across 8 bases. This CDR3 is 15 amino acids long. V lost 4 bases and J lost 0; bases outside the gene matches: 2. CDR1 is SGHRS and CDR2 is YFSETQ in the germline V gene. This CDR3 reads CASSEGQANTGELFF. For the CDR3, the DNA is TGCGCCAGCAGCGAGGGACAGGCGAACACCGGGGAGCTGTTTTTT.

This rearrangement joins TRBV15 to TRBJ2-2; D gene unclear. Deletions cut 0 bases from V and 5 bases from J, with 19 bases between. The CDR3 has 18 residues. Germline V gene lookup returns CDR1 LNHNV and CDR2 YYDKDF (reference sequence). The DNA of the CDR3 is TGTGCCACCAGCAGAGATCCCCCCCGGACGGGCACGACCGGGGAGCTGTTTTTT. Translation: CATSRDPPRTGTTGELFF.

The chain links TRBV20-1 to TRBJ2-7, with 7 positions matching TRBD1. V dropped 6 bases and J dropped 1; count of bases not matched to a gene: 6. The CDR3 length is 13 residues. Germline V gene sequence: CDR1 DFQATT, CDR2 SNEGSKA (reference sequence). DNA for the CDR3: TGCAGTGCGGGGACAGAGCCTTCCTACGAGCAGTACTTC. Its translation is CSAGTEPSYEQYF.

CDR3 amino acids: CASSPGWDTIYF. In nucleotides, the CDR3 is TGCGCCAGCAGCCCCGGCTGGGACACCATATATTTT. V and J are TRBV5-1 and TRBJ1-3; D remains ambiguous. This CDR3 spans 12 amino acids. The germline V gene has CDR1 SGHRS and CDR2 YFSETQ. V was trimmed by 4 bases and J by 8 bases, leaving 10 bases between them.

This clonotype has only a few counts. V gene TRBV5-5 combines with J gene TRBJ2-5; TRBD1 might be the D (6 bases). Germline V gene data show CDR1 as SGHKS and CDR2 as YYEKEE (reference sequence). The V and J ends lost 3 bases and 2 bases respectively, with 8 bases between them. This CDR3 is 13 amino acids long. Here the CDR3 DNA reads TGTGCCAGCAGCTCAAGGGGGCAAGAGACCCAGTACTTC. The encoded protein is CASSSRGQETQYF.

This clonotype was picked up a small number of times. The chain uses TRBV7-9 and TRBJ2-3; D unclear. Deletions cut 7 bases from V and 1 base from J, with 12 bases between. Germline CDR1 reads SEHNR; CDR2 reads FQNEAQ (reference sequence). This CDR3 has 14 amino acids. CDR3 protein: CASNDGVRTDTQYF. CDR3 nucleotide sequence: TGTGCCAGCAACGACGGAGTCCGCACAGATACGCAGTATTTT.

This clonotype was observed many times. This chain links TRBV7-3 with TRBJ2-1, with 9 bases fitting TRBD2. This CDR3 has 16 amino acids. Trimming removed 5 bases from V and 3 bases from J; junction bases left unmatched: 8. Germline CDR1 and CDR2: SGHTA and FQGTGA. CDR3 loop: CASSTNSAGGYNEQFF. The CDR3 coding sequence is TGTGCCAGCAGCACCAACTCAGCGGGGGGCTACAATGAGCAGTTCTTC.

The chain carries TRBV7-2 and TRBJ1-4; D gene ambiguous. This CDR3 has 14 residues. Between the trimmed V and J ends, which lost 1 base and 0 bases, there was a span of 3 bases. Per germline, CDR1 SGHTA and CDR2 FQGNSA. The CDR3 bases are TGTGCCAGCAGCTTAGGAGCAACTAATGAAAAACTGTTTTTT. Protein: CASSLGATNEKLFF.

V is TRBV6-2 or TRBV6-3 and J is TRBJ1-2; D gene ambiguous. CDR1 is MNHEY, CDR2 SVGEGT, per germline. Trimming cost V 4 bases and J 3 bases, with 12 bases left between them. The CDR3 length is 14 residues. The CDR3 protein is CASSSQVTYYGYTF. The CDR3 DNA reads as TGTGCCAGCAGTTCCCAGGTGACGTACTATGGCTACACCTTC.